Listed here is a single T cell receptor beta chain. The antigen is undetermined. The data were obtained in a study of blood T cells in healthy people across ages. Study-wide results and caveats: It was the long-lived donors that had more naive CD4+ cells and higher diversity than aged donors.

A second about 7 to 12 cycle PCR used barcoded and J-beta primers. Each CDR3 protein is one row after TCRdb ran MiXCR on the 5' RACE reads. The table shows about 680,000 distinct CDR3 sequences, with about half occurring only once. V shed 4 bases and J shed 3 bases, with 17 bases lying between them. CDR3 length: 15 amino acids. Germline loops: CDR1 SGHRS, CDR2 YFSETQ. This chain connects TRBV5-1 to TRBJ2-7, with a possible D match to TRBD2 (5 bases). The source of this sequence is a woman aged 55-69 years in good health. The sequencing sample was made of blood. CDR3 sequence: CASSPLAGNRYEQYF. CDR3 nucleotide sequence: TGCGCCAGCAGCCCCCTGGCGGGTAATCGCTACGAGCAGTACTTC.